Below, 28 T cell receptor beta chains from the same sample are listed, as sequenced in a study of cytotoxic CD8 clonotypes in ibrutinib-treated CLL. The table came from immunoSEQ multiplex PCR; TCRdb's copy has only in-frame clones and leaves some out. The sample has fewer than 300,000 clones, approximately 79% seen once; the top ten hold about 6%. The sample was PBMCs, taken at disease progression, from a patient treated with ibrutinib. The receptors were gathered from a human donor with chronic lymphocytic leukemia.

This clone was seen more than once but under ten times. Within the sample, other DNA sequences also encode this same CDR3. V is TRBV29-1 and J is TRBJ2-7, with a possible D match to TRBD1 (6 bases). This CDR3 is built from 11 residues. Germline CDR1 and CDR2: SQVTM and ANQGSEA. The V end was cut by 4 bases, the J end by 4 bases, with 8 bases between. DNA for the CDR3: TGCAGCGTTGCTGGACAGTACGAGCAGTACTTC. Amino acids: CSVAGQYEQYF.

CDR3 protein: CASSLFGTGDNTGELFF. The CDR3 DNA sequence: TGTGCCAGCAGTTTATTCGGGACAGGGGATAACACCGGGGAGCTGTTTTTT. J is TRBJ2-2 and V is TRBV27; the match to TRBD1 covers 10 bases. CDR3 length equals 17 residues. The germline V gene encodes CDR1 MNHEY and CDR2 SMNVEV (reference sequence). The junction had 4 bases not matched to a gene; V was cut back by 1 base and J by 2 bases.

The chain links TRBV19 to TRBJ1-2; possibly TRBD1 for D (5 bases). CDR1 LNHDA and CDR2 SQIVND come from the germline V gene (reference sequence). Deletions cut 3 bases from V and 4 bases from J, with 27 bases between. This CDR3 comprises 19 residues. The CDR3 sequence is CASSMVRGIDMGGFYGYTF. The CDR3 coding sequence is TGTGCCAGTAGTATGGTACGGGGCATCGATATGGGGGGATTCTATGGCTACACCTTC. Looking up the rest from reference TRBV19 and TRBJ1-2 gives the full variable domain: DGGITQSPKYLFRKEGQNVTLSCEQNLNHDAMYWYRQDPGQGLRLIYYSQIVNDFQKGDIAEGYSVSREKKESFPLTVTSAQKNPTAFYLCASSMVRGIDMGGFYGYTFGSGTRLTVV.

The chain couples TRBV28 to TRBJ1-5; no definite D call. Germline lookup yields CDR1 MDHEN and CDR2 SYDVKM. This CDR3 is 12 amino acids long. V lost 2 bases to trimming and J lost 5 bases, with 4 bases between them. The CDR3 DNA reads as TGTGCCAGCAGTTTAATGGATCAGCCCCAGCATTTT. The encoded protein is CASSLMDQPQHF.

This chain joins TRBV5-6 and TRBJ1-1, with 7 bases aligning to TRBD1. Germline CDR1 reads SGHDT; CDR2 reads YYEEEE. The V and J ends lost 0 bases and 7 bases, in that order; junction bases with no gene match: 3. The CDR3 contains 13 residues. In DNA, the CDR3 is TGTGCCAGCAGCTTGGGGGCAGGGGGTGAAGCTTTCTTT. Its translation: CASSLGAGGEAFF.

The J gene is TRBJ2-3, the V gene TRBV7-6; a weak D match, TRBD2 (5 bases). Germline values: CDR1 SGHVS, CDR2 FNYEAQ. Between the trimmed V and J ends, which lost 1 base and 4 bases, there was a span of 9 bases. There are 14 residues in the CDR3. The CDR3 sequence is CASSLGSGADTQYF. The CDR3 DNA reads TGTGCCAGCAGCTTAGGCTCCGGGGCAGATACGCAGTATTTT.

This clone was observed a few times. The genes are TRBV2 and TRBJ2-3; TRBD1 aligns across 8 bases. The CDR3 totals 15 residues. Germline CDR1 and CDR2: SNHLY and FYNNEI. J lost 5 bases, V lost 6 bases, and 10 bases had no gene match. The CDR3 region has the DNA TGTGCCAGCAGGTCGTGGACAGGGCGGGGAGATACGCAGTATTTT. This encodes CASRSWTGRGDTQYF.

This clone was found a few times. The chain carries TRBV4-1 and TRBJ2-3, with 8 bases fitting TRBD2. The CDR3 has 16 amino acids. V trimming: 4 bases; J trimming: 2 bases; junction bases outside the gene matches: 8. Germline V gene lookup returns CDR1 MGHRA and CDR2 YSYEKL. The CDR3 spells CASSRLGLVSTDTQYF. The CDR3, as DNA: TGCGCCAGCAGCCGACTGGGACTAGTTTCCACAGATACGCAGTATTTT.

This chain links TRBV7-9 with TRBJ2-1, with D hard to call. Trimming left V 4 bases short and J 8 bases short, with 6 bases between. Germline V CDR1 and CDR2: SEHNR, FQNEAQ (reference sequence). There are 11 residues in the CDR3. This CDR3 is CASSSRYEQFF. The CDR3 DNA is TGTGCCAGCAGCTCCCGGTATGAGCAGTTCTTC.

In its sample, this clone was seen a few times. The chain joins TRBV29-1 to TRBJ2-2; D might be TRBD1 (5 bases). This CDR3 is 12 amino acids long. V was clipped by 6 bases and J by 6 bases, with 11 bases between them. The germline gives CDR1 SQVTM, CDR2 ANQGSEA. The CDR3 DNA sequence: TGCAGCGTCCTCCCAGGGTCCGGGGAGCTGTTTTTT. This gives the protein CSVLPGSGELFF.

The table lists this clone with a few counts. The V call is TRBV18, the J call TRBJ1-2; D ambiguous. This CDR3 has 12 amino acids. Trimming took 1 base from V and 7 from J, leaving 7 bases between them. Germline V gives CDR1 KGHSH, CDR2 LQKENI. CDR3 coding DNA: TGTGCCAGCTCACCACGGGGTGGTGGCTACACCTTC. It yields the protein CASSPRGGGYTF.

The chain joins TRBV27 to TRBJ1-6; tentatively, D is TRBD1 (5 bases). The CDR3 has 16 amino acids. Germline CDR1 is MNHEY and CDR2 is SMNVEV (reference sequence). V was trimmed by 3 bases and J by 4 bases, leaving 13 bases between them. CDR3 coding DNA: TGTGCCAGCAGTTTTCTTATCAGGGATTATAATTCACCCCTCCACTTT. This sequence encodes CASSFLIRDYNSPLHF.

The rearrangement uses TRBV9 and TRBJ1-5; 9 bases are shared with TRBD1. The CDR3 is made up of 13 amino acids. Germline CDR1 is SGDLS and CDR2 is YYNGEE. J gave up 9 bases and V 4 bases, and 5 bases lay outside the gene matches. DNA of the CDR3: TGTGCCAGCAGCAAAAGGGGACAGGGGCCCCAGCATTTT. This translates into CASSKRGQGPQHF.

This chain connects TRBV13 to TRBJ2-3; a possible D gene is TRBD2 (5 bases). Trimming took 6 bases from V and 2 from J, leaving 9 bases between them. CDR1 is PRHDT and CDR2 is FYEKMQ in the germline V gene (reference sequence). The CDR3 covers 13 residues. CDR3 nucleotides: TGTGCCAGCAGGCCGAGGGCCACAGATACGCAGTATTTT. Amino acids: CASRPRATDTQYF. The complete variable domain, with remaining parts taken from reference TRBV13 and TRBJ2-3, reads AAGVIQSPRHLIKEKRETATLKCYPIPRHDTVYWYQQGPGQDPQFLISFYEKMQSDKGSIPDRFSAQQFSDYHSELNMSSLELGDSALYFCASRPRATDTQYFGPGTRLTVL.

This clone was seen a few times. The chain employs TRBV28 and TRBJ1-2; no definite D call. The CDR3 is 12 amino acids. Deletions cut 6 bases from V and 2 bases from J, with 7 bases between. CDR1 is MDHEN, CDR2 SYDVKM, per germline. The CDR3, as DNA: TGTGCCAGCAGCCCGGCGAACTATGGCTACACCTTC. Protein: CASSPANYGYTF.

The chain combines TRBV7-8 with TRBJ2-1, with 11 bases fitting TRBD2. Germline CDR1 and CDR2: SGHVS and FQNEAQ. V lost 0 bases, J lost 7 bases, and 8 bases stayed unmatched. CDR3 length equals 17 residues. The CDR3 region is CASSLARLAGGTNEQFF. Here the CDR3 DNA reads TGTGCCAGCAGCTTAGCGCGTTTAGCGGGAGGGACGAATGAGCAGTTCTTC.

The gene calls are TRBV13 and TRBJ2-3; 9 bases fit TRBD2. CDR3 length: 16 residues. V gave up 5 bases and J gave up 5 bases; unmatched junction bases: 11. The germline CDR1 and CDR2 sequences are PRHDT and FYEKMQ (reference sequence). CDR3 residues: CASSERSGGPVDTQYF. CDR3 DNA sequence: TGTGCCAGCAGCGAAAGGAGCGGGGGGCCTGTAGATACGCAGTATTTT.

This clone was found a few times. The V and J genes are TRBV5-1 and TRBJ2-2; D unclear. Germline assignment: CDR1 SGHRS and CDR2 YFSETQ. The CDR3 is 15 amino acids. V gave up 0 bases and J gave up 3 bases, with 9 bases separating them. The CDR3 sequence: CASSLGHQYTGELFF. In nucleotides, the CDR3 is TGCGCCAGCAGCTTGGGACATCAGTACACCGGGGAGCTGTTTTTT.

The chain combines TRBV29-1 with TRBJ2-6; D is unclear. Germline-derived CDR1 and CDR2 are SQVTM and ANQGSEA. V was clipped by 4 bases and J by 0 bases, with 10 bases between them. This CDR3 has 15 amino acids. CDR3 sequence: CSVVELNSGANVLTF. In nucleotides, the CDR3 is TGCAGCGTTGTCGAGCTGAACTCTGGGGCCAACGTCCTGACTTTC.

This chain connects TRBV4-2 to TRBJ1-2, with D uncertain. Trimming removed 1 base at V and 2 bases at J, with 17 bases between. Germline V gene lookup returns CDR1 LGHNA and CDR2 YNFKEQ. The CDR3 contains 17 residues. This chain's CDR3 is CASSQGVAGSINYGYTF. CDR3 DNA: TGTGCCAGCAGCCAAGGGGTCGCGGGGTCGATCAACTATGGCTACACCTTC.

Note on this clone: A read error may account for a junction end that differs from germline. The CDR3 nucleotides are TGTGCCAGCACCTTACTAGTGGGCTACGAGCAGTACTTC. Protein sequence: CASTLLVGYEQYF. The chain uses TRBV7-2 and TRBJ2-7, with D maybe TRBD2 (5 bases). Germline V gene sequence: CDR1 SGHTA, CDR2 FQGNSA. CDR3 length: 13 amino acids.

This chain links TRBV29-1 with TRBJ2-7; possibly TRBD1 or TRBD2 for D (6 bases each). CDR1 is SQVTM and CDR2 is ANQGSEA in the germline V gene. Between the trimmed V and J ends, which lost 5 bases and 5 bases, there was a span of 7 bases. This CDR3 contains 10 residues. The CDR3: CSVRGDEQYF. As DNA, the CDR3 is TGCAGCGTTAGGGGGGACGAGCAGTACTTC.

This clone was detected only once. The chain employs TRBV4-3 and TRBJ2-1; 12 nucleotides match TRBD2. J lost 4 bases, V lost 4 bases, and 2 bases had no gene match. Germline V gives CDR1 LGHNA, CDR2 YSLEER. The CDR3 contains 15 residues. This chain's CDR3 is CASSPTSGRYNEQFF. The CDR3 DNA follows: TGCGCCAGCAGCCCCACTAGCGGGAGGTACAATGAGCAGTTCTTC.

V is TRBV4-1 and J is TRBJ2-7; the match to TRBD2 covers 10 bases. Germline V gene lookup returns CDR1 MGHRA and CDR2 YSYEKL. This CDR3 is built from 16 residues. V shed 1 base, J shed 6 bases, and the junction held 9 bases outside the gene matches. CDR3 DNA sequence: TGCGCCAGCAGCCAAGTCCTAGCGGGAGTGTTTTCCGAGCAGTACTTC. The encoded protein is CASSQVLAGVFSEQYF.

The CDR3 is CASSSGPTDTQYF. The CDR3 DNA reads TGTGCCAGCAGCTCCGGACCGACAGATACGCAGTATTTT. This chain connects TRBV11-1 to TRBJ2-3, with D hard to call. Between the trimmed V and J ends, which lost 4 bases and 3 bases, there was a span of 8 bases. This CDR3 has 13 residues. The germline V gene encodes CDR1 SGHAT and CDR2 FQDESV (reference sequence).

The V call is TRBV29-1, the J call TRBJ2-3; D is perhaps TRBD1 (6 bases). The V end lost 3 bases, the J end lost 6 bases, and 13 bases lay between the germline ends. Germline loops: CDR1 SQVTM, CDR2 ANQGSEA. This CDR3 is built from 13 residues. CDR3: CSVEGAGGDTQYF. CDR3 sequence (DNA): TGCAGCGTTGAGGGGGCTGGTGGGGATACGCAGTATTTT.

This chain links TRBV18 with TRBJ2-7; D might be TRBD2 (6 bases). The CDR3 covers 12 residues. The V and J ends lost 3 bases and 6 bases respectively, with 9 bases between them. From germline, CDR1 is KGHSH and CDR2 LQKENI. CDR3 loop: CASSPSGGEQYF. The DNA of the CDR3 is TGTGCCAGCTCACCCTCCGGGGGCGAGCAGTACTTC.

V and J are TRBV18 and TRBJ2-1; 7 bases line up with TRBD1. The germline V gene has CDR1 KGHSH and CDR2 LQKENI. Unmatched junction bases numbered 6, after V lost 3 bases and J lost 4 bases. This CDR3 has 15 residues. The CDR3: CASSPTGLGYNEQFF. The CDR3 DNA sequence: TGTGCCAGCTCACCGACAGGGTTGGGGTACAATGAGCAGTTCTTC.